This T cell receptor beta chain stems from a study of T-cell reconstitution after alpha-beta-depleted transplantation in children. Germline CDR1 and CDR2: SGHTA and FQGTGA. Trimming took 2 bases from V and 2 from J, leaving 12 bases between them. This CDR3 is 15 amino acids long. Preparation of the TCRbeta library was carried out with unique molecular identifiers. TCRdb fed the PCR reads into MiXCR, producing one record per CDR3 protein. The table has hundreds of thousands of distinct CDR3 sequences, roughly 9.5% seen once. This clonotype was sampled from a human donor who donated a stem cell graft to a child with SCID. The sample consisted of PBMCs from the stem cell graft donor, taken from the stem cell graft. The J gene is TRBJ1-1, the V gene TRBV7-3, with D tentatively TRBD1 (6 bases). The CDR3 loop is CASSLEAGANTEAFF. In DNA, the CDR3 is TGTGCCAGCAGCTTAGAAGCAGGGGCTAACACTGAAGCTTTCTTT. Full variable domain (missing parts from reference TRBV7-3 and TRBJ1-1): GAGVSQTPSNKVTEKGKYVELRCDPISGHTALYWYRQSLGQGPEFLIYFQGTGAADDSGLPNDRFFAVRPEGSVSTLKIQRTERGDSAVYLCASSLEAGANTEAFFGQGTRLTVV.